This paragraph reports one T cell receptor (beta chain). The sample holds a few counts of this clonotype. Its antigen specificity is not known. No qualities accompany the bases; no much larger clone lies one base away. The sample belongs to a study of T cells in Graves' hyperthyroidism and ophthalmopathy (dated by TCRdb to about 2019). Broadly, across the study: Peripheral blood was sampled at the time of initial diagnosis, prior to any treatment. The paper reports TCR Vbeta CDR3 sequencing of about 140 peripheral blood samples: 40 or so ophthalmopathy, 75 to 80 hyperthyroidism and 17 progressor patients. The 75 to 100 discovery patients were randomly divided into training and test sets at a 7:3 ratio. Prospective prediction of ophthalmopathy was tested in an independent validation cohort of approximately 19 hyperthyroidism patients and some 17 patients who later progressed to ophthalmopathy. To identify TCR V-J signatures that set the groups apart, the researchers used a discovery cohort of 100 patients, made up of under 45 with Graves' ophthalmopathy and about 59 with stable Graves' hyperthyroidism. Thyroid tissue and blood T-cell repertoires from about six Graves' hyperthyroidism patients were also compared in the study. Once sampling was done, hyperthyroidism patients were given methimazole at a starting dose of 30 mg daily, whereas ophthalmopathy patients were given high-dose intravenous methylprednisolone.

Ophthalmopathy patients had moderately to severely active disease, with a Clinical Activity Score of 3 or more, a NOSPECS grade of 4 or more, and a disease duration of less than 3 months. Any patient with an uncontrolled infection, another autoimmune disease, pregnancy or lactation was excluded. Diagnoses were established on the basis of clinical symptoms, serum thyroxine and TRAb, thyroid ultrasound, and orbital computed tomography. PBMCs were isolated from roughly 10 ml of fresh peripheral blood by Ficoll-Paque density gradient centrifugation. Trizol reagent was used to extract total RNA, and RNA quality was then checked on an Agilent 2100 Bioanalyzer. The full study reports these points: During validation, the model predicted progression to ophthalmopathy a median of approximately 6.5 months ahead of onset, with around 65% sensitivity and around 72% specificity. Blood samples also contained most of the expanded thyroid clonotypes (frequency above 0.001), which suggests that blood repertoires may reflect thyroid immune responses. Sample size was not statistically predetermined, and blinding of investigators to group allocation was not performed. Ophthalmopathy was separated from stable hyperthyroidism by a 13 V-J signature model, with over 85% sensitivity and roughly 81% specificity obtained in cross-validation and 80%/75% obtained in testing.

TCR beta CDR3 regions were amplified from RNA transcripts. The TCR CDR3 was subjected to a first round of RT-PCR using the HTBI primer set and the Qiagen OneStep RT-PCR kit. Libraries were constructed in a second round of multiplex PCR, after which size selection and purification were performed. The libraries were sequenced on an Illumina HiSeq2000 using paired-end 100 bp reads. Per the source publication's procedure: SOAPnuke was used to process the raw data, removing reads that contained adapters or uncalled bases, had a mean Phred below 15, or lacked an exact match to the constant primer or identifier. High-quality paired reads were merged with COPE v1.2.5, and unique nucleotide sequences were defined as clonotypes. MiTCR v1.1 was used to align clonotypes to the IMGT TRBV, TRBD and TRBJ reference segments. Analysis was restricted to V-J combinations with a frequency above 0.0001, which covered 99.2% of repertoires. A TCS score was defined as the ratio of F50 (clonal expansion) to E x V (chaos), with BLOSUM62-based TCRdist applied between CDR3 peptides within each V-J. Welch's t-statistics and random forest reduced fewer than 550 V-J features to around 14, which were used in a naive Bayes classifier (R e1071). TCRdb passed the public sequencing reads through fastp at Q25 and MiXCR, retaining productive beta sequences. A single entry per CDR3 protein holds the most common genes and DNA from its merged rows. The V and J calls follow TCRdb's processing rather than the paper's. The sample table contains roughly 550,000 distinct CDR3 sequences; only one count was recorded for about 16% of them. 25% to 30% of the sample is in the top ten clones.

The receptor was isolated from a woman in her thirties with Graves' ophthalmopathy. The sample comprised blood.

The DNA sequence reads TGCAGTGCTAGAGAATCGGGCCATTCGGCGGGCGAGCAGTACTTC. This is translated as CSARESGHSAGEQYF. The sequence is built from TRBV20-1 and TRBJ2-7, with TRBD2 tentatively as D gene (5 bases match). V is pared back by 0 bases and J by 6 bases, with 18 bases lying between the germline termini. The CDR3 numbers 15 residues from cysteine through phenylalanine. The kept DNA is CDR3 alone, 45 bases in frame from the first base. The germline V gene (reference sequence) sets CDR1 to DFQATT and CDR2 to SNEGSKA.